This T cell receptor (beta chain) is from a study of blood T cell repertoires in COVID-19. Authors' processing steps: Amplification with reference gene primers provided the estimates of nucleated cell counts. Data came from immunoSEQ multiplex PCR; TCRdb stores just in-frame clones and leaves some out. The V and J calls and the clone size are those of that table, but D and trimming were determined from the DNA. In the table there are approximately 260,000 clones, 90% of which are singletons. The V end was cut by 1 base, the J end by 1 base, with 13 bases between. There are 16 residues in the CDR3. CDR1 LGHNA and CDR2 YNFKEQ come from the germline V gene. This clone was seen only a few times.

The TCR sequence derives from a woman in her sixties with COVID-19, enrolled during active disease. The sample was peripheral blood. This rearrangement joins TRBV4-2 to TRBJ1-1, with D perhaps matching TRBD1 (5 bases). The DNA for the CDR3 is TGTGCCAGCAGCCAAGGGCAGGGTCTATCGAACACTGAAGCTTTCTTT. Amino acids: CASSQGQGLSNTEAFF.